These 21 T cell receptor beta chains share one sample of origin, sequenced in a study of blood T cell repertoires in COVID-19. The assay was immunoSEQ multiplex PCR, and TCRdb's table has in-frame clones only and misses some. The repertoire holds under 75,000 clones, roughly 72% seen once, with more than 4.5% in the top ten. Sequenced input: peripheral blood. The origin of the receptors is an older woman with COVID-19, enrolled during active disease.

This chain links TRBV3-1 (or the pseudogene TRBV3-2) with TRBJ1-1; D unclear. With 4 bases removed from V and 3 bases from J, the gap between germline ends came to 12 bases. The CDR3 contains 14 residues. Germline V CDR1 and CDR2: LGHDT, YNNKEL (reference sequence). For the CDR3, the DNA is TGTGCCAGCAGCCCCCCAAGAGGGTACACTGAAGCTTTCTTT. Amino acid sequence: CASSPPRGYTEAFF.

The chain combines TRBV19 with TRBJ2-3, with 9 nucleotides matching TRBD2. The V and J ends lost 2 bases and 3 bases, in that order; junction bases with no gene match: 9. The germline V gene has CDR1 LNHDA and CDR2 SQIVND (reference sequence). The CDR3 is 17 residues long. CDR3 sequence (DNA): TGTGCCAGTAGTATAAGGTCTGGCCTAGCGGGAACAGATACGCAGTATTTT. This codes for CASSIRSGLAGTDTQYF. Full variable domain (missing parts from reference TRBV19 and TRBJ2-3): DGGITQSPKYLFRKEGQNVTLSCEQNLNHDAMYWYRQDPGQGLRLIYYSQIVNDFQKGDIAEGYSVSREKKESFPLTVTSAQKNPTAFYLCASSIRSGLAGTDTQYFGPGTRLTVL.

In its sample, this clone was seen once. This sequence joins TRBV9 and TRBJ2-3; possibly TRBD1 for D (6 bases). Trimming removed 0 bases at V and 3 bases at J, with 14 bases between. The CDR3 covers 16 residues. The V gene's germline CDR1 is SGDLS and CDR2 YYNGEE. The CDR3 region has the DNA TGTGCCAGCAGCGTAGGTCTAGGGACATGGACAGATACGCAGTATTTT. Its translation is CASSVGLGTWTDTQYF.

The chain couples TRBV7-2 to TRBJ1-3; tentatively, D is TRBD1 (6 bases). Deletions cut 3 bases from V and 4 bases from J, with 13 bases between. Germline V gene lookup returns CDR1 SGHTA and CDR2 FQGNSA. The CDR3 has 15 amino acids. CDR3 sequence: CASSLRGGAGNTIYF. The DNA for the CDR3 is TGTGCCAGCAGCTTGCGGGGGGGGGCCGGAAACACCATATATTTT. The full variable domain, its missing parts supplied by reference TRBV7-2 and TRBJ1-3, is GAGVSQSPSNKVTEKGKDVELRCDPISGHTALYWYRQSLGQGLEFLIYFQGNSAPDKSGLPSDRFSAERTGGSVSTLTIQRTQQEDSAVYLCASSLRGGAGNTIYFGEGSWLTVV.

There are a few counts of this clone. This rearrangement joins TRBV11-2 to TRBJ2-7, with a tentative D call TRBD2 (6 bases). Trimming stripped 1 base from V and 0 bases from J, with 13 bases between. CDR1 is SGHAT, CDR2 FQNNGV, per germline. This CDR3 is built from 16 residues. The CDR3 here is CASSLGGVGPSYEQYF. The CDR3 DNA reads TGTGCCAGCAGCTTAGGGGGGGTGGGGCCCTCCTACGAGCAGTACTTC.

V is TRBV4-1 and J is TRBJ2-5; 8 positions agree with TRBD1. The V segment lost 4 bases and the J segment 7 bases; nucleotides outside the gene matches: 8. Germline CDR1 and CDR2: MGHRA and YSYEKL. This CDR3 region has 14 residues. The CDR3 is CASSPGTGPLTQYF. For the CDR3, the DNA is TGCGCCAGCAGCCCCGGGACAGGCCCATTGACCCAGTACTTC.

The chain recombines TRBV15 with TRBJ1-1; a possible D gene is TRBD1 (5 bases). The CDR3 has 15 residues. Germline assignment: CDR1 LNHNV and CDR2 YYDKDF (reference sequence). V dropped 1 base and J dropped 1 base, with 10 bases sitting between them. The CDR3 DNA reads TGTGCCACCAGCAGAGCTACAGGCCCGAACACTGAAGCTTTCTTT. Its translation: CATSRATGPNTEAFF.

This sequence joins TRBV18 and TRBJ2-7; 9 nucleotides agree with TRBD1. The germline CDR1 and CDR2 sequences are KGHSH and LQKENI. The CDR3 is 14 residues long. Trimming took 2 bases from V and 3 from J; bases not matched to a gene: 2. CDR3: CASSPTGQGYEQYF. CDR3 bases: TGTGCCAGCTCACCAACGGGACAGGGCTACGAGCAGTACTTC.

This clone showed up just a few times. The chain is built from TRBV7-2 and TRBJ1-2; D is possibly TRBD1 (6 bases). In germline, CDR1 is SGHTA, CDR2 FQGNSA. With 5 bases removed from V and 4 bases from J, the gap between germline ends came to 17 bases. The CDR3 is 15 amino acids. CDR3: CASSPRQDGFYGYTF. CDR3 in DNA: TGTGCCAGCAGCCCCAGACAGGATGGATTCTATGGCTACACCTTC.

The V gene is TRBV4-2, the J gene TRBJ1-3; D might be TRBD1 (6 bases). The CDR3 is 17 amino acids. Germline V gene lookup returns CDR1 LGHNA and CDR2 YNFKEQ. V lost 0 bases and J 0 bases, leaving 12 bases between the germline ends. CDR3 sequence reads: CASSQESQGSSGNTIYF. CDR3 in DNA: TGTGCCAGCAGCCAAGAGAGTCAGGGGAGCTCTGGAAACACCATATATTTT.

This clone was recorded a few times. The chain links TRBV7-9 to TRBJ2-5, with TRBD1 matching over 8 bases. CDR3 size: 15 residues. V shed 3 bases, J shed 5 bases, and the junction held 8 bases outside the gene matches. Germline loops: CDR1 SEHNR, CDR2 FQNEAQ (reference sequence). DNA for the CDR3: TGTGCCAGCAGCTTTGGGGACAGGCCGGGGGAGACCCAGTACTTC. Translation: CASSFGDRPGETQYF.

The V gene is TRBV7-2, the J gene TRBJ1-2; D is perhaps TRBD1 (5 bases). The CDR3 sequence is 15 residues long. The germline CDR1 and CDR2 sequences are SGHTA and FQGNSA. V dropped 4 bases and J dropped 7 bases, with 19 bases sitting between them. CDR3 in DNA: TGTGCCAGCAGCTCCCCGAATCCGGGGGGGGTTGGCTACACCTTC. Its protein product is CASSSPNPGGVGYTF.

A few counts support this clone. The chain carries TRBV12-3 or TRBV12-4 and TRBJ2-1; possibly TRBD2 for D (5 bases). This CDR3 is 13 amino acids long. Trimming shortened V by 2 bases and J by 7 bases, and 9 bases separated the two germline ends. CDR3 DNA: TGTGCCAGCAGTTTATCGGGGAGTAATGAGCAGTTCTTC. Translating it yields CASSLSGSNEQFF.

This clone has a handful of counts. The gene calls are TRBV13 and TRBJ1-3, with D possibly being TRBD1 (6 bases). Trimming took off 5 bases at V and 2 bases at J, with 10 bases between the two ends. Germline assignment: CDR1 PRHDT and CDR2 FYEKMQ (reference sequence). The CDR3 extends over 14 amino acids. The chain's CDR3 is CASSPQGPGNTIYF. In DNA, the CDR3 is TGTGCCAGCAGCCCCCAGGGGCCTGGAAACACCATATATTTT. Combining the CDR3 with reference TRBV13 and TRBJ1-3 gives the whole variable domain AAGVIQSPRHLIKEKRETATLKCYPIPRHDTVYWYQQGPGQDPQFLISFYEKMQSDKGSIPDRFSAQQFSDYHSELNMSSLELGDSALYFCASSPQGPGNTIYFGEGSWLTVV.

The chain links TRBV6-5 to TRBJ1-5; 9 bases map to TRBD1. V gave up 6 bases and J gave up 7 bases; unmatched junction bases: 10. This CDR3 is 15 amino acids long. Germline values: CDR1 MNHEY, CDR2 SVGAGI. The CDR3 nucleotides read TGTGCCAGCAGCCCGGGGACAGGGTTGGAGCAGCCCCAGCATTTT. Translated, it gives CASSPGTGLEQPQHF.

This chain uses TRBV12-5 with TRBJ1-1, with 9 bases fitting TRBD1. Per the germline V gene, CDR1 is LGHNT and CDR2 is FRNRAP. The V and J ends lost 1 base and 11 bases, in that order; junction bases with no gene match: 11. This CDR3 contains 15 residues. CDR3 nucleotides: TGTGCTAGTGGTTTGGAGAGACAGGGGGTGTATTCGGCTTTCTTT. This gives the protein CASGLERQGVYSAFF.

The V gene is TRBV7-9, the J gene TRBJ1-1; D is possibly TRBD1 (6 bases). Trimming left V 5 bases short and J 3 bases short, with 16 bases between. This CDR3 has 15 residues. Germline lookup yields CDR1 SEHNR and CDR2 FQNEAQ (reference sequence). The CDR3, as DNA: TGTGCCAGCAGCCTAGAGGCAGGGGCGGACACTGAAGCTTTCTTT. It is translated as CASSLEAGADTEAFF.

This chain connects TRBV19 to TRBJ1-5; 8 bases are shared with TRBD1. V lost 10 bases to trimming and J lost 3 bases; unmatched junction nucleotides: 8. The CDR3 has 14 residues. The germline gives CDR1 LNHDA, CDR2 SQIVND (reference sequence). The CDR3 region has the DNA TGTGCCACCTCGGGGACAGGAGACAATCAGCCCCAGCATTTT. It yields the protein CATSGTGDNQPQHF.

The chain recombines TRBV19 with TRBJ2-2; D possibly corresponds to TRBD1 (6 bases). CDR3 length equals 14 residues. V was pared by 2 bases and J by 4 bases, with 8 bases between. Germline V CDR1 and CDR2: LNHDA, SQIVND (reference sequence). CDR3 amino acids: CASSILGGTGELFF. CDR3 bases: TGTGCCAGTAGTATACTAGGGGGCACCGGGGAGCTGTTTTTT. Supplemented by reference TRBV19 and TRBJ2-2, the full variable domain reads DGGITQSPKYLFRKEGQNVTLSCEQNLNHDAMYWYRQDPGQGLRLIYYSQIVNDFQKGDIAEGYSVSREKKESFPLTVTSAQKNPTAFYLCASSILGGTGELFFGEGSRLTVL.

The genes are TRBV5-6 and TRBJ2-4; TRBD2 agrees at 12 bases. The CDR3 spans 16 residues. Trimming cost V 4 bases and J 0 bases; bases outside gene matches: 2. Germline CDR1 SGHDT, CDR2 YYEEEE. DNA for the CDR3: TGTGCCAGCAGCCCGGGACTAGCGGGAGCCAAAAACATTCAGTACTTC. It translates to CASSPGLAGAKNIQYF. The full variable domain, in which reference TRBV5-6 and TRBJ2-4 provide the parts outside the CDR3, is DAGVTQSPTHLIKTRGQQVTLRCSPKSGHDTVSWYQQALGQGPQFIFQYYEEEERQRGNFPDRFSGHQFPNYSSELNVNALLLGDSALYLCASSPGLAGAKNIQYFGAGTRLSVL.

The rearrangement links TRBV12-5 to TRBJ2-3; perhaps TRBD1 as D (5 bases). From germline, CDR1 is LGHNT and CDR2 FRNRAP. The V end was cut by 3 bases, the J end by 6 bases, with 7 bases between. The CDR3 is 12 residues long. CDR3 region: CASGFNRDTQYF. Written as DNA, the CDR3 is TGTGCTAGTGGTTTTAACAGGGATACGCAGTATTTT.